One and the same sample provided the 32 T cell receptor beta chains below, sequenced in a study of read filtering for tumor transcriptome and immune sequencing (dated by TCRdb to the early 2020s). The data were produced on an Illumina HiSeq 4000. TCR libraries were constructed from 300 to 400 ng RNA using the Immunoverse kit, and molecular barcoded adaptors covering alpha/delta and beta/gamma chains were employed. The public reads were reprocessed in TCRdb via fastp at Q25 and MiXCR, keeping in-frame beta chains. Here each entry gathers all rows of one CDR3 protein and keeps the most common genes and DNA. For this sample there are 49,000 or so distinct CDR3 sequences; less than 15% appear just once. The ten largest clonotypes hold approximately 15% of the sample. Sequences were obtained from a population of CD138-negative cells sorted from bone marrow. Per the publication, the cell subset or site label means: bone marrow mononuclear cells depleted of CD138+ plasma/myeloma cells by negative magnetic selection. The receptors were gathered from a donor aged 40 or over with multiple myeloma.

This clonotype was recorded many times. This chain joins TRBV24-1 and TRBJ2-3, with 7 nucleotides matching TRBD1. In germline, CDR1 is KGHDR, CDR2 SFDVKD. The CDR3 is 16 amino acids. V gave up 4 bases and J gave up 2 bases; unmatched junction bases: 8. In nucleotides, the CDR3 is TGTGCCACCAGTGACACAACAGGGGCCCCCACAGATACGCAGTATTTT. Translation: CATSDTTGAPTDTQYF.

This clonotype has ten or more counts. The CDR3 loop is CASSLPGDDTEAFF. CDR3 bases: TGTGCCAGCAGCTTGCCAGGGGACGACACTGAAGCTTTCTTT. V and J are TRBV5-4 and TRBJ1-1, with D tentatively TRBD1 (6 bases). Germline V gene lookup returns CDR1 SGHNT and CDR2 YYREEE (reference sequence). V gave up 1 base and J gave up 3 bases, with 10 bases separating them. The CDR3 sequence is 14 residues long.

This clonotype has at least ten counts. V and J are TRBV11-2 and TRBJ2-3; 11 bases match TRBD1. This CDR3 is built from 14 residues. Germline V CDR1 and CDR2: SGHAT, FQNNGV. V was clipped by 4 bases and J by 4 bases; unmatched bases: 1. The DNA of the CDR3 is TGTGCCAGCAGCTGGGACAGGGGGGCAGATACGCAGTATTTT. Translating gives CASSWDRGADTQYF.

This clonotype showed up many times. In DNA form, the CDR3 reads TGCCTCGCACGGGAAAGCACAGATACGCAGTATTTT. It yields the protein CLARESTDTQYF. The chain employs TRBV20-1 and TRBJ2-3; D may be TRBD2 (5 bases). CDR1 and CDR2 from the germline V gene are DFQATT and SNEGSKA (reference sequence). The CDR3 totals 12 residues.

This clonotype occurred many times. The chain employs TRBV7-9 and TRBJ1-6; D is perhaps TRBD1 (6 bases). Germline assignment: CDR1 SEHNR and CDR2 FQNEAQ (reference sequence). Trimming took 2 bases from V and 7 from J, leaving 12 bases between them. The CDR3 is 15 amino acids. The CDR3 here is CASSLRDIGNSPLHF. In DNA form, the CDR3 reads TGTGCCAGCAGCTTAAGGGACATTGGGAATTCACCCCTCCACTTT.

This clonotype has ten or more counts. The chain couples TRBV6-1 to TRBJ2-7; D is perhaps TRBD2 (5 bases). Trimming pared 7 bases from V and 0 bases from J, leaving 13 bases between. The CDR3 runs to 14 residues. Germline lookup yields CDR1 MNHNS and CDR2 SASEGT. The CDR3 DNA reads TGTGCCAGCAATTGGACTCCGAGCTCCTACGAGCAGTACTTC. Protein sequence: CASNWTPSSYEQYF.

This clonotype was detected ten times or more. The chain joins TRBV4-2 to TRBJ2-1; 13 bases fit TRBD2. With 5 bases clipped from V and 8 bases from J, the junction kept 9 bases outside the gene matches. The CDR3 has 16 amino acids. From germline, CDR1 is LGHNA and CDR2 YNFKEQ. The CDR3 nucleotides are TGTGCCAGCAGCAAGACATGGACTAGCGGGAGTGATGAGCAGTTCTTC. Encoded protein: CASSKTWTSGSDEQFF.

In its sample, this clonotype was seen many times. This sequence joins TRBV7-3 and TRBJ2-3, with D maybe TRBD1 (5 bases). Germline assignment: CDR1 SGHTA and CDR2 FQGTGA. V lost 4 bases to trimming and J lost 4 bases, with 9 bases between them. CDR3 size: 13 residues. The CDR3 reads CASSYDSPDTQYF. DNA of the CDR3: TGTGCCAGCAGCTACGACAGTCCAGATACGCAGTATTTT.

This clonotype was detected many times. The chain has TRBV11-2 and TRBJ2-1; 7 bases fit TRBD2. The CDR3 is made up of 14 amino acids. The trim removed 4 bases at V and 7 bases at J, leaving 7 bases unmatched. In germline, CDR1 is SGHAT, CDR2 FQNNGV. DNA for the CDR3: TGTGCCAGCAGCTCCATTAGTAGCGGGAATGAGCAGTTCTTC. It codes for CASSSISSGNEQFF.

At least ten counts were recorded for this clonotype. The CDR3, as DNA: TGCAGTGCTACTAATCAAGTCCCGGGACAGGGGGCCAACGTCCTGACTTTC. Translation gives CSATNQVPGQGANVLTF. The genes are TRBV20-1 and TRBJ2-6; 7 bases match TRBD1. Trimming removed 4 bases from V and 4 bases from J; junction bases left unmatched: 13. The CDR3 length is 17 residues. Germline V gene data show CDR1 as DFQATT and CDR2 as SNEGSKA (reference sequence).

This clonotype came up many times. The chain employs TRBV19 and TRBJ2-4; 10 bases align to TRBD1. The CDR3 length is 15 residues. The germline V gene has CDR1 LNHDA and CDR2 SQIVND (reference sequence). The trim removed 5 bases at V and 5 bases at J, leaving 6 bases unmatched. This CDR3 reads CASSPLGTGENIQYF. The CDR3 nucleotides read TGTGCCAGTAGTCCCCTGGGGACAGGGGAAAACATTCAGTACTTC.

This clonotype was observed many times. The chain uses TRBV4-3 and TRBJ1-2, with TRBD1 as a possible D gene (5 bases). The CDR3 loop spans 14 amino acids. The V end lost 5 bases, the J end lost 2 bases, and 12 bases lay between the germline ends. The germline gives CDR1 LGHNA, CDR2 YSLEER. CDR3 sequence reads: CASSSFDRNYGYTF. The CDR3 DNA follows: TGCGCCAGCAGCTCCTTTGACAGAAACTATGGCTACACCTTC.

This clonotype was detected ten times or more. The chain joins TRBV4-3 to TRBJ2-3; no firm D call. V dropped 8 bases and J dropped 4 bases, with 7 bases sitting between them. The CDR3 is made up of 11 amino acids. Germline assignment: CDR1 LGHNA and CDR2 YSLEER. Written as DNA, the CDR3 is TGCGCCAGCTACGAACCAGATACGCAGTATTTT. Its protein product is CASYEPDTQYF.

This clonotype was counted only a few times. Relative to the germline gene, one junction end is altered; a read error may explain this. The rearrangement links TRBV4-2 to TRBJ2-5; unclear D gene. The CDR3 loop spans 14 amino acids. Germline values: CDR1 LGHNA, CDR2 YNFKEQ. CDR3 DNA: TGCGCCAGCAGCCATTTCAGTGTTTCAGGGACCCAGTACTTC. This sequence encodes CASSHFSVSGTQYF.

This clonotype was counted many times. V is TRBV5-1 and J is TRBJ2-1; a weak D match, TRBD1 (5 bases). The CDR3 has 15 residues. Trimming shortened V by 5 bases and J by 0 bases, and 12 bases separated the two germline ends. Looked up from germline, CDR1 is SGHRS and CDR2 is YFSETQ. CDR3: CASRSDRYSYNEQFF. The CDR3 DNA is TGCGCCAGCAGAAGTGACAGATACTCCTACAATGAGCAGTTCTTC.

This clonotype was counted ten times or more. As DNA, the CDR3 is TGTGCCAGCAGCTTAAGCCAGGGGAGGAACGAGCAGTACTTC. Translating gives CASSLSQGRNEQYF. V and J are TRBV7-2 and TRBJ2-7; the D call may be TRBD1 or TRBD2 (6 bases each). Germline V gene data show CDR1 as SGHTA and CDR2 as FQGNSA. Trimming shortened V by 2 bases and J by 5 bases, and 13 bases separated the two germline ends. The CDR3 length is 14 residues.

This clonotype was observed at least ten times. V gene TRBV28 combines with J gene TRBJ2-7; D unresolved. The CDR3 has 12 amino acids. The V end lost 3 bases, the J end lost 4 bases, and 7 bases lay between the germline ends. Germline V lookup: CDR1 MDHEN, CDR2 SYDVKM. The CDR3 loop is CASSFNWYEQYF. The CDR3, as DNA: TGTGCCAGCAGTTTTAATTGGTACGAGCAGTACTTC.

In this sample, this clonotype turned up many times. This sequence joins TRBV11-1 and TRBJ2-1; D is ambiguous. Germline V lookup: CDR1 SGHAT, CDR2 FQDESV (reference sequence). The V and J ends lost 7 bases and 8 bases respectively, with 18 bases between them. The CDR3 is made up of 14 amino acids. CDR3 region: CASTFSPRGDEQFF. In DNA form, the CDR3 reads TGTGCCAGCACCTTCTCTCCGCGTGGGGATGAGCAGTTCTTC.

This clonotype was observed many times. This rearrangement joins TRBV29-1 to TRBJ2-5; D gene ambiguous. V lost 3 bases and J lost 1, with 9 bases in between. This CDR3 spans 13 amino acids. Per the germline V gene, CDR1 is SQVTM and CDR2 is ANQGSEA. CDR3 sequence: CSVDGGTQETQYF. Here the CDR3 DNA reads TGCAGCGTTGATGGCGGAACCCAAGAGACCCAGTACTTC.

Concerning this clonotype: The junction and the germline gene differ at one end; a read error may be behind it. The V gene is TRBV2, the J gene TRBJ2-3; TRBD2 matches at 10 bases. CDR3 length: 14 amino acids. The germline V gene encodes CDR1 SNHLY and CDR2 FYNNEI. CDR3 DNA: TGTGCCAGCAGTAGGACTAGCGGCACAGATACGCAGTATTTC. This translates into CASSRTSGTDTQYF.

On this clonotype: At one of its ends the junction is not consistent with the germline gene, which may arise from a read error. The CDR3 loop is CASSPKPQETQYF. CDR3 DNA sequence: TGCGCCAGCAGCCCTAAACCTCAAGAGACCCAGTACTTC. This rearrangement joins TRBV7-8 to TRBJ2-5; D is ambiguous. CDR3 length: 13 residues. Germline-derived CDR1 and CDR2 are SGHVS and FQNEAQ.

This clonotype was recorded at least ten times. V usage is TRBV7-9 and J usage is TRBJ1-3, with D perhaps matching TRBD1 (5 bases). The CDR3 runs to 16 residues. Looked up from germline, CDR1 is SEHNR and CDR2 is FQNEAQ (reference sequence). The V end was cut by 5 bases, the J end by 0 bases, with 14 bases between. This chain's CDR3 is CASSDHDSTSGNTIYF. CDR3 sequence (DNA): TGTGCCAGCAGCGACCACGACAGTACCTCTGGAAACACCATATATTTT.

Ten or more counts support this clonotype. The chain couples TRBV27 to TRBJ2-5, with 10 bases aligning to TRBD2. Germline lookup yields CDR1 MNHEY and CDR2 SMNVEV (reference sequence). There are 18 residues in the CDR3. V lost 6 bases, J lost 4 bases, and 17 bases stayed unmatched. CDR3 DNA sequence: TGTGCCAGCAGGGCGTATTATAGGGCTAGCGGGAGTGCAGAGACCCAGTACTTC. Its protein is CASRAYYRASGSAETQYF.

There are many counts of this clonotype. This rearrangement joins TRBV20-1 to TRBJ2-7; 8 nucleotides line up with TRBD1. V lost 6 bases to trimming and J lost 3 bases; unmatched junction nucleotides: 4. Germline V gene sequence: CDR1 DFQATT, CDR2 SNEGSKA (reference sequence). The CDR3 extends over 12 amino acids. CDR3 in DNA: TGCAGTGCGGCGGACAGGGTCTACGAGCAGTACTTC. Amino acid sequence: CSAADRVYEQYF.

There are many counts of this clonotype. The rearrangement links TRBV10-3 to TRBJ2-2; TRBD2 aligns across 12 bases. This CDR3 has 20 residues. Germline CDR1 is ENHRY and CDR2 is SYGVKD. Trimming cost V 0 bases and J 4 bases; bases outside gene matches: 12. CDR3 loop: CAISESVTPLTSGSTGELFF. DNA for the CDR3: TGTGCCATCAGTGAGTCCGTCACGCCATTGACTAGCGGGAGCACCGGGGAGCTGTTTTTT.

On this clonotype: A far larger clone is one base from this, pointing to a likely read error. The rearrangement links TRBV7-8 to TRBJ1-6; 9 bases agree with TRBD1. This CDR3 is built from 16 residues. Germline V gene lookup returns CDR1 SGHVS and CDR2 FQNEAQ. CDR3: CASRDRLGQGSREVFF. The CDR3 DNA reads TGTGCCAGCAGGGACCGACTGGGACAGGGAAGTCGTGAAGTTTTCTTT.

This clonotype was found many times. The rearrangement links TRBV6-5 to TRBJ2-1, with 9 positions matching TRBD2. The CDR3 totals 15 residues. V lost 0 bases to trimming and J lost 5 bases; unmatched junction nucleotides: 2. Germline CDR1 reads MNHEY; CDR2 reads SVGAGI. The CDR3 loop is CASSYSLAGNNEQFF. The CDR3, as DNA: TGTGCCAGCAGTTACTCCCTAGCGGGAAACAATGAGCAGTTCTTC.

To note about this clonotype: In this CDR3 the conserved last residue, phenylalanine or tryptophan, is missing, so a read error is likely. CDR3 residues: CASSVRDRAETQYS. The CDR3 nucleotides are TGTGCCAGCAGCGTCCGGGACAGGGCAGAGACCCAGTACTCC. V usage is TRBV3-1 and J usage is TRBJ2-5; TRBD1 matches 9 bases. The CDR3 is 14 residues long. Germline CDR1 LGHDT, CDR2 YNNKEL (reference sequence). The V segment lost 5 bases and the J segment 4 bases; nucleotides outside the gene matches: 5.

Comments on this clonotype: Given a much more abundant clone one base away, this may be a read error. For the CDR3, the DNA is TGTGCCAGCAGCTTAGGTCGGACGCAGTCAGGTACGCAGTATTTT. It is translated as CASSLGRTQSGTQYF. V usage is TRBV7-2 and J usage is TRBJ2-3; the D is unclear. V lost 1 base to trimming and J lost 8 bases, with 16 bases between them. The CDR3 is made up of 15 amino acids. Germline V gene data show CDR1 as SGHTA and CDR2 as FQGNSA.

This clonotype was detected many times. The J gene is TRBJ2-3, the V gene TRBV12-3 or TRBV12-4; no firm D call. The CDR3 runs to 16 residues. V was trimmed by 7 bases and J by 0 bases, leaving 17 bases between them. CDR3 nucleotides: TGTGCCAGCACACTCGGAACTGCCGCTAGCACAGATACGCAGTATTTT. This sequence encodes CASTLGTAASTDTQYF.

This sequence joins TRBV3-1 and TRBJ2-2; the match to TRBD2 covers 9 bases. CDR1 is LGHDT, CDR2 YNNKEL, per germline (reference sequence). The CDR3 runs to 16 residues. With V trimmed by 5 bases and J by 1 base, 5 bases remained unmatched. Written as DNA, the CDR3 is TGTGCCAGCAGCGTAGAACTAGCGGGGAACACCGGGGAGCTGTTTTTT. This codes for CASSVELAGNTGELFF.

In this sample, this clonotype turned up many times. V and J are TRBV5-6 and TRBJ2-7, with D maybe TRBD1 (5 bases). The V end was cut by 1 base, the J end by 0 bases, with 11 bases between. CDR1 and CDR2 from the germline V gene are SGHDT and YYEEEE. The CDR3 covers 15 residues. CDR3 coding DNA: TGTGCCAGCAGCTTGAAAGGACACAACTCCTACGAGCAGTACTTC. Protein product: CASSLKGHNSYEQYF.